This is a list of T cell receptor beta chains from one sample in a study of Ad26.COV2.S vaccination and SARS-CoV-2 variants. Libraries were prepared by immunoSEQ multiplex PCR; TCRdb keeps only in-frame clonotypes and omits some of them. The sample carries about half a million clones, 80% to 90% recorded once. The sample consisted of peripheral blood, taken in a trial of Ad26.COV2.S vaccine versus placebo. The receptors originated from a person aged 18-60 years who received the Ad26.COV2.S COVID-19 vaccine or a placebo. The CDR3 runs from the conserved cysteine through the conserved F or W. The order of the fields is CDR3 protein, CDR3 DNA, D gene, clone size, V gene, J gene. D genes are given only for firm matches. Rows may omit the clone size; those that give it use once, few, many or a size class.

CDR3: CASSSFLAGGLDTQYF; DNA: TGTGCCAGCAGCTCCTTTCTAGCGGGAGGGTTAGATACGCAGTATTTT; D: TRBD2; size: -; V: TRBV9; J: TRBJ2-3
CDR3: CASSETGWSTGELFF; DNA: TGTGCCAGCAGTGAAACCGGGTGGTCCACCGGGGAGCTGTTTTTT; D: -; size: once; V: TRBV6-1; J: TRBJ2-2
CDR3: CASSLFSANSPLHF; DNA: TGTGCCAGCAGCTTGTTTAGTGCTAATTCACCCCTCCACTTT; D: -; size: -; V: TRBV5-6; J: TRBJ1-6
CDR3: CASSLGQGKNYGYTF; DNA: TGTGCCAGCAGCTTGGGACAGGGGAAGAACTATGGCTACACCTTC; D: TRBD1; size: -; V: TRBV5-8; J: TRBJ1-2
CDR3: CASSYRNEQYF; DNA: TGTGCCAGCAGTTACCGCAACGAGCAGTACTTC; D: -; size: -; V: TRBV6-2/TRBV6-3; J: TRBJ2-7
CDR3: CSASWGQPDGYTF; DNA: TGCAGTGCTAGTTGGGGACAGCCAGATGGCTACACCTTC; D: TRBD1; size: -; V: TRBV20-1; J: TRBJ1-2
CDR3: CASSYSRLGNQPQHF; DNA: TGTGCCAGCAGTTACTCGAGGCTTGGCAATCAGCCCCAGCATTTT; D: -; size: -; V: TRBV6-5; J: TRBJ1-5
CDR3: CASSLSFTDTQYF; DNA: TGTGCCAGCAGCTTAAGTTTCACAGATACGCAGTATTTT; D: -; size: -; V: TRBV11-2; J: TRBJ2-3
CDR3: CASSRGESNQPQHF; DNA: TGCGCCAGCAGCCGAGGGGAAAGCAATCAGCCCCAGCATTTT; D: -; size: -; V: TRBV4-1; J: TRBJ1-5
CDR3: CATGLAGEFGELFF; DNA: TGTGCCACGGGACTAGCGGGAGAGTTCGGGGAGCTGTTTTTT; D: TRBD2; size: -; V: TRBV19; J: TRBJ2-2
CDR3: CATGLAGTDTQYF; DNA: TGTGCCACCGGACTAGCCGGCACAGATACGCAGTATTTT; D: TRBD2; size: -; V: TRBV12-3/TRBV12-4; J: TRBJ2-3
CDR3: CASGSTDTQYF; DNA: TGTGCCAGCGGAAGCACAGATACGCAGTATTTT; D: -; size: -; V: TRBV2; J: TRBJ2-3
CDR3: CASSLVGGEGTDTQYF; DNA: TGCGCCAGCAGCTTGGTTGGGGGCGAGGGCACAGATACGCAGTATTTT; D: -; size: -; V: TRBV5-1; J: TRBJ2-3
CDR3: CASRTSGSETQYF; DNA: TGTGCCAGCAGGACTAGCGGGAGTGAGACCCAGTACTTC; D: TRBD2; size: -; V: TRBV6-5; J: TRBJ2-5
CDR3: CASSAPTLGHSPNTGELFF; DNA: TGTGCCAGCAGCGCACCCACCTTGGGACACAGCCCGAACACCGGGGAGCTGTTTTTT; D: -; size: -; V: TRBV9; J: TRBJ2-2
CDR3: CASSPGLAGHEQYF; DNA: TGTGCCAGCAGCCCGGGACTAGCGGGTCACGAGCAGTACTTC; D: TRBD2; size: -; V: TRBV7-3; J: TRBJ2-7
CDR3: CASSFSGGASTDTQYF; DNA: TGTGCCAGCAGCTTCAGTGGGGGGGCTAGCACAGATACGCAGTATTTT; D: -; size: -; V: TRBV7-9; J: TRBJ2-3
CDR3: CASSYSSLDLYEQYF; DNA: TGTGCCAGCAGTTACTCGTCTCTTGACCTCTACGAGCAGTACTTC; D: -; size: -; V: TRBV6-5; J: TRBJ2-7
CDR3: CASSLMGQRNQPQHF; DNA: TGTGCCAGCAGCTTGATGGGACAGCGCAATCAGCCCCAGCATTTT; D: TRBD1; size: -; V: TRBV5-8; J: TRBJ1-5
CDR3: CASSRSPGQGTDTQYF; DNA: TGTGCCAGCAGCCGTAGCCCGGGACAGGGTACAGATACGCAGTATTTT; D: TRBD1; size: -; V: TRBV6-6; J: TRBJ2-3
CDR3: CASSIAGTGDGYTF; DNA: TGTGCCAGTAGTATAGCCGGGACAGGGGATGGCTACACCTTC; D: TRBD1; size: -; V: TRBV19; J: TRBJ1-2
CDR3: CASSPGRLAGGDEQFF; DNA: TGCGCCAGCAGCCCTGGCCGACTAGCGGGAGGAGATGAGCAGTTCTTC; D: TRBD2; size: -; V: TRBV4-1; J: TRBJ2-1
CDR3: CAWTRGNQPQHF; DNA: TGTGCCTGGACCCGGGGAAATCAGCCCCAGCATTTT; D: -; size: -; V: TRBV30; J: TRBJ1-5
CDR3: CASSYRTGKNSPLHF; DNA: TGTGCCAGCAGTTATCGTACAGGGAAGAATTCACCCCTCCACTTT; D: -; size: -; V: TRBV6-5; J: TRBJ1-6
CDR3: CASSSGVSEAFF; DNA: TGTGCCAGCAGTTCGGGGGTGTCTGAAGCTTTCTTT; D: -; size: -; V: TRBV28; J: TRBJ1-1
CDR3: CASSQGDRDQETQYF; DNA: TGTGCCAGCAGCCAAGGGGACAGGGATCAAGAGACCCAGTACTTC; D: TRBD1; size: -; V: TRBV3-1/TRBV3-2; J: TRBJ2-5
CDR3: CASSPARGTGELFF; DNA: TGTGCCAGCAGCCCCGCTAGGGGAACCGGGGAGCTGTTTTTT; D: -; size: -; V: TRBV11-2; J: TRBJ2-2
CDR3: CASTRRGRNGYEQYF; DNA: TGTGCCAGCACACGCCGGGGGCGAAACGGCTACGAGCAGTACTTC; D: -; size: -; V: TRBV6-5; J: TRBJ2-7
CDR3: CASSRTKVSSGGVDEQFF; DNA: TGTGCCAGCAGCCGGACGAAGGTCTCTAGCGGGGGGGTGGATGAGCAGTTCTTC; D: TRBD2; size: -; V: TRBV5-8; J: TRBJ2-1
CDR3: CASSGYSYEQYF; DNA: TGCGCCAGCAGTGGCTACTCCTACGAGCAGTACTTC; D: -; size: -; V: TRBV10-2; J: TRBJ2-7
CDR3: CSVKGTTGDYGYTF; DNA: TGCAGCGTCAAAGGGACGACCGGGGACTATGGCTACACCTTC; D: -; size: -; V: TRBV29-1; J: TRBJ1-2
CDR3: CSAFGRAQAFF; DNA: TGCAGTGCCTTCGGACGGGCTCAGGCTTTCTTT; D: -; size: -; V: TRBV20-1; J: TRBJ1-1
CDR3: CATSISGTDTQYF; DNA: TGTGCCACCAGTATTAGCGGGACGGATACGCAGTATTTT; D: TRBD2; size: once; V: TRBV24-1; J: TRBJ2-3
CDR3: CASRAGASLAEAFF; DNA: TGTGCCAGCAGGGCGGGGGCGTCCCTGGCTGAAGCTTTCTTT; D: -; size: -; V: TRBV6-5; J: TRBJ1-1
CDR3: CASSIVIPGLERETQYF; DNA: TGTGCCAGTAGTATAGTCATACCGGGACTAGAAAGAGAGACCCAGTACTTC; D: TRBD2; size: -; V: TRBV19; J: TRBJ2-5
CDR3: CASSSGNSGSTDTQYF; DNA: TGTGCCAGCAGCTCGGGCAATAGCGGGAGCACAGATACGCAGTATTTT; D: TRBD2; size: -; V: TRBV11-3; J: TRBJ2-3
CDR3: CASSFGPEEEKLFF; DNA: TGTGCCAGCAGCTTCGGTCCTGAGGAGGAAAAACTGTTTTTT; D: -; size: -; V: TRBV7-9; J: TRBJ1-4
CDR3: CASITPGHPRELFF; DNA: TGTGCCAGCATTACACCGGGACATCCCAGGGAGCTGTTTTTT; D: -; size: -; V: TRBV6-6; J: TRBJ2-2
CDR3: CASSPTWTMYEQYF; DNA: TGTGCCAGCAGCCCAACATGGACGATGTACGAGCAGTACTTC; D: -; size: few; V: TRBV11-2; J: TRBJ2-7
CDR3: CSAVGTGAIRAYGYTF; DNA: TGCAGCGCTGTGGGGACAGGTGCCATTAGGGCCTATGGCTACACCTTC; D: TRBD1; size: few; V: TRBV29-1; J: TRBJ1-2
CDR3: CASGIGTGRTEAFF; DNA: TGTGCCAGCGGTATCGGGACAGGGAGGACTGAAGCTTTCTTT; D: TRBD1; size: -; V: TRBV7-9; J: TRBJ1-1
CDR3: CASSPGAVSETQYF; DNA: TGTGCCAGCAGCCCCGGGGCGGTATCGGAGACCCAGTACTTC; D: -; size: -; V: TRBV7-9; J: TRBJ2-5
CDR3: CASSQENGELFF; DNA: TGTGCCAGCAGCCAAGAAAACGGGGAGCTGTTTTTT; D: -; size: once; V: TRBV3-1/TRBV3-2; J: TRBJ2-2
CDR3: CASSEGFRRGYTF; DNA: TGTGCCAGCAGTGAAGGATTTAGGAGGGGATACACCTTC; D: -; size: -; V: TRBV6-1; J: TRBJ1-2
CDR3: CASTKIREDKPQHF; DNA: TGTGCCAGCACCAAAATCCGGGAGGACAAGCCCCAGCATTTT; D: -; size: -; V: TRBV2; J: TRBJ1-5
CDR3: CAISEPGQGIRDEQYF; DNA: TGTGCCATCAGTGAGCCGGGACAGGGTATAAGGGACGAGCAGTACTTC; D: TRBD1; size: -; V: TRBV10-3; J: TRBJ2-7
CDR3: CASSSGTPNQPQHF; DNA: TGTGCCAGCTCGTCCGGGACACCTAATCAGCCCCAGCATTTT; D: -; size: -; V: TRBV18; J: TRBJ1-5
CDR3: CASYEWAGSWGTDTQYF; DNA: TGTGCCAGCTACGAGTGGGCGGGAAGTTGGGGCACAGATACGCAGTATTTT; D: -; size: -; V: TRBV2; J: TRBJ2-3
CDR3: CAWSVGQSSGANVLTF; DNA: TGTGCCTGGAGTGTGGGGCAGAGCTCTGGGGCCAACGTCCTGACTTTC; D: -; size: -; V: TRBV30; J: TRBJ2-6
CDR3: CASSPRDEQYF; DNA: TGTGCCAGCAGCCCGAGGGACGAGCAGTACTTC; D: -; size: once; V: TRBV6-5; J: TRBJ2-7
CDR3: CASSPTARVDYGYTF; DNA: TGTGCCAGCAGCCCTACCGCGAGGGTAGACTATGGCTACACCTTC; D: -; size: -; V: TRBV9; J: TRBJ1-2
CDR3: CASSQDGGSKAFF; DNA: TGTGCCAGCAGCCAAGACGGGGGAAGTAAAGCTTTCTTT; D: -; size: -; V: TRBV3-1/TRBV3-2; J: TRBJ1-1
CDR3: CAISEQGSYTGELFF; DNA: TGTGCCATCAGTGAGCAGGGGTCGTACACCGGGGAGCTGTTTTTT; D: -; size: -; V: TRBV10-3; J: TRBJ2-2
CDR3: CASSPRFYLYEQYF; DNA: TGTGCCAGCAGCCCCCGGTTCTACCTCTACGAGCAGTACTTC; D: -; size: few; V: TRBV9; J: TRBJ2-7
CDR3: CASSTRLAGGPYNEQFF; DNA: TGTGCCAGTAGTACCCGACTAGCGGGAGGGCCCTACAATGAGCAGTTCTTC; D: TRBD2; size: -; V: TRBV19; J: TRBJ2-1
CDR3: CASSRQAAGDNEQFF; DNA: TGTGCCAGCTCACGACAGGCTGCGGGAGACAATGAGCAGTTCTTC; D: -; size: -; V: TRBV18; J: TRBJ2-1
CDR3: CASSQEPKGDRAEEQYF; DNA: TGCGCCAGCAGCCAAGAACCCAAAGGGGACAGGGCCGAGGAGCAGTACTTC; D: TRBD1; size: -; V: TRBV4-1; J: TRBJ2-7
CDR3: CASSSAGFQPQHF; DNA: TGTGCCAGCAGTTCGGCGGGATTCCAGCCCCAGCATTTT; D: -; size: -; V: TRBV6-2/TRBV6-3; J: TRBJ1-5